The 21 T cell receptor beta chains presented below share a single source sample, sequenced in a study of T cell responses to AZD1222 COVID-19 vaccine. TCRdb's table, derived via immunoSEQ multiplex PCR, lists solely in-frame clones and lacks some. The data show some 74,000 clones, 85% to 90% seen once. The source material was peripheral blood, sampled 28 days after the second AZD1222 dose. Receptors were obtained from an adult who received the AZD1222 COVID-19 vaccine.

The CDR3 sequence is CASSYTSSPVPGADTQYF. The CDR3, as DNA: TGTGCCAGCAGCTACACCTCCTCACCAGTACCCGGGGCAGATACGCAGTATTTT. The chain has TRBV7-9 and TRBJ2-3; D might be TRBD2 (5 bases). The germline V and J ends were trimmed by 4 bases and 4 bases, with 24 bases remaining between them. The CDR3 length is 18 residues. Germline CDR1 SEHNR, CDR2 FQNEAQ (reference sequence).

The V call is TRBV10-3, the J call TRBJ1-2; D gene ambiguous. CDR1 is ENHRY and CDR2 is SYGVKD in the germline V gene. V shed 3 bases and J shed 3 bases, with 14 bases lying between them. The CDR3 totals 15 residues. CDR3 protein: CAISDGPPIDYGYTF. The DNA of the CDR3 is TGTGCCATCAGTGATGGTCCCCCCATTGACTATGGCTACACCTTC.

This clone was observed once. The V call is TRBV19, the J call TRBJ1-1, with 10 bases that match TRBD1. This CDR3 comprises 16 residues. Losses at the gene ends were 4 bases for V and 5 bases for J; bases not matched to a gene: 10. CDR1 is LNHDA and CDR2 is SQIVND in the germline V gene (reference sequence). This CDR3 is CASSKKMDRGRTEAFF. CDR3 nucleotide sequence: TGTGCCAGTAGTAAAAAAATGGACAGGGGGAGGACTGAAGCTTTCTTT.

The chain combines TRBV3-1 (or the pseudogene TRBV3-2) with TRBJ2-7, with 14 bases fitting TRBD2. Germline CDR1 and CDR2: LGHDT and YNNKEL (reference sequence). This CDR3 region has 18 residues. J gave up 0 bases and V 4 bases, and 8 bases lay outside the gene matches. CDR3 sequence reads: CASSLGTSGGTSSYEQYF. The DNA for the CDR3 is TGTGCCAGCAGCCTAGGGACTAGCGGGGGAACTAGCTCCTACGAGCAGTACTTC.

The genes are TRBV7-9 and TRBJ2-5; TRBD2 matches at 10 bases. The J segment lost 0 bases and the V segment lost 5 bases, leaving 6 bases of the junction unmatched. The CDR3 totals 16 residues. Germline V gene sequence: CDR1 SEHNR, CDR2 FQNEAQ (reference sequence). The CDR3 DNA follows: TGTGCCAGCAGCCCCAGCGGGGGGGAGTACCAAGAGACCCAGTACTTC. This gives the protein CASSPSGGEYQETQYF.

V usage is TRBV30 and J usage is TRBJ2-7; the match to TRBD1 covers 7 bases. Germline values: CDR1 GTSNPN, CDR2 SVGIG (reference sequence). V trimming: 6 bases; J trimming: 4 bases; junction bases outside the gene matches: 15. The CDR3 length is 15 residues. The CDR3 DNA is TGTGCCTGCAACAGCGCCGGGACAGTTAGTTACGAGCAGTACTTC. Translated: CACNSAGTVSYEQYF.

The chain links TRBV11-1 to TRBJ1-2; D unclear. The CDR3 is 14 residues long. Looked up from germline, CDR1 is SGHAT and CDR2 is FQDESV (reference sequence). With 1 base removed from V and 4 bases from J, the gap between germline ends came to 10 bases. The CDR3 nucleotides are TGTGCCAGCAGCTTAGGAGCCTCCTTCTATGGCTACACCTTC. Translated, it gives CASSLGASFYGYTF. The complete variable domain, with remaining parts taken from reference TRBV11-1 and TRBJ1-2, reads EAEVAQSPRYKITEKSQAVAFWCDPISGHATLYWYRQILGQGPELLVQFQDESVVDDSQLPKDRFSAERLKGVDSTLKIQPAELGDSAMYLCASSLGASFYGYTFGSGTRLTVV.

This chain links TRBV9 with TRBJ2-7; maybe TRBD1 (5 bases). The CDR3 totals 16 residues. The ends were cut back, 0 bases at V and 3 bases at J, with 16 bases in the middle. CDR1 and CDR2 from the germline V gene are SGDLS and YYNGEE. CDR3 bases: TGTGCCAGCAGCGTAGATGCAGGGTTGGTGGACTACGAGCAGTACTTC. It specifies CASSVDAGLVDYEQYF.

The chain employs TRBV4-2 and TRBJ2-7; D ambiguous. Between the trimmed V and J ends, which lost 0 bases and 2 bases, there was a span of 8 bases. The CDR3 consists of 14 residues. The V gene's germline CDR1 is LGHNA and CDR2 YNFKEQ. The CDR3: CASSQDAAPYEQYF. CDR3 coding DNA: TGTGCCAGCAGCCAAGATGCAGCTCCCTACGAGCAGTACTTC.

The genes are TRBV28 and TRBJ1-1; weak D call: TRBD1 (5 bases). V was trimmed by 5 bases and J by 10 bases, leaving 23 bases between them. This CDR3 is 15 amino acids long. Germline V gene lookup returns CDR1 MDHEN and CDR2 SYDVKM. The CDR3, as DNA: TGTGCCAGCAGTCCGCCCGGGGCCGGAGGTGGGGGAGCTTTCTTT. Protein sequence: CASSPPGAGGGGAFF.

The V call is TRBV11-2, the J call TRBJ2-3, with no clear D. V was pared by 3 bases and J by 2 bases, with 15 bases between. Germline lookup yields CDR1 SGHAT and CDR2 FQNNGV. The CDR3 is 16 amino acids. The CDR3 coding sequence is TGTGCCAGCAGCTTTTTTAGCCCTCCCAACACAGATACGCAGTATTTT. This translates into CASSFFSPPNTDTQYF.

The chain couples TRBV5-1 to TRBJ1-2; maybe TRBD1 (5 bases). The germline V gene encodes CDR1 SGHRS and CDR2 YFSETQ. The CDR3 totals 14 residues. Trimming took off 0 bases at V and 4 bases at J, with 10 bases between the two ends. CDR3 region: CASSLETTVYGYTF. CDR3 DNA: TGCGCCAGCAGCTTGGAAACGACAGTCTATGGCTACACCTTC.

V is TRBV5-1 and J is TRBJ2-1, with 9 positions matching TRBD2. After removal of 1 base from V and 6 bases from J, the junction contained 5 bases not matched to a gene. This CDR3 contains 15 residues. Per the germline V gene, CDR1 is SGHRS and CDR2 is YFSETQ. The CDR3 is CASSLTGLASNEQFF. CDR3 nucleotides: TGCGCCAGCAGCTTGACGGGACTAGCCTCCAATGAGCAGTTCTTC.

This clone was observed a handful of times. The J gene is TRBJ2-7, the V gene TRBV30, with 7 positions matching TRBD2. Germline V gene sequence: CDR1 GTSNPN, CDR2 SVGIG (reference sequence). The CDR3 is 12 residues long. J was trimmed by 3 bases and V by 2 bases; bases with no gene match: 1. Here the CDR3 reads CAWSRGDYEQYF. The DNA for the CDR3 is TGTGCCTGGAGTCGGGGGGACTACGAGCAGTACTTC. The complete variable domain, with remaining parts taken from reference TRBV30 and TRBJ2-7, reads SQTIHQWPATLVQPVGSPLSLECTVEGTSNPNLYWYRQAAGRGLQLLFYSVGIGQISSEVPQNLSASRPQDRQFILSSKKLLLSDSGFYLCAWSRGDYEQYFGPGTRLTVT.

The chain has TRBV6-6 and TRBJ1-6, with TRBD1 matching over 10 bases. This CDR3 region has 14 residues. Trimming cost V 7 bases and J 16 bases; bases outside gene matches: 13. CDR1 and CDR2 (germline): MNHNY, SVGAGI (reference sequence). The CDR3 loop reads CASIMGQGLFELHF. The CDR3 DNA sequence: TGTGCCAGCATTATGGGACAGGGGCTCTTCGAGCTCCACTTT.

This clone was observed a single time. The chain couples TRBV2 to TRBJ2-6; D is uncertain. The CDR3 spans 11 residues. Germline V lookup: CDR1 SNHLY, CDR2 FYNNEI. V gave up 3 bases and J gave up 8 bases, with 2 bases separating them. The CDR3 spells CASSDSNVLTF. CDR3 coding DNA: TGTGCCAGCAGTGATTCCAACGTCCTGACTTTC.

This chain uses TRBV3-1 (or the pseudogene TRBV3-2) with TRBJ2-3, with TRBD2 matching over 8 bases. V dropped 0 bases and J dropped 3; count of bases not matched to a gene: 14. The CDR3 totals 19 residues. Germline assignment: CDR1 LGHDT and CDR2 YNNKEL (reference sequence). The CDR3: CASSQDIRWPAGATDTQYF. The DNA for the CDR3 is TGTGCCAGCAGCCAAGATATTCGGTGGCCAGCGGGGGCTACAGATACGCAGTATTTT.

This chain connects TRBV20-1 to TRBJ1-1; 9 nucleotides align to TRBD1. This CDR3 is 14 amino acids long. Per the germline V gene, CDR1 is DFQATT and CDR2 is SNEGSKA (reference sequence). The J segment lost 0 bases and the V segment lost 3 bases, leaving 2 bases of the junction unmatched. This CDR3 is CSASRTGVNTEAFF. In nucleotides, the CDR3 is TGCAGTGCTAGTCGGACAGGGGTGAACACTGAAGCTTTCTTT.

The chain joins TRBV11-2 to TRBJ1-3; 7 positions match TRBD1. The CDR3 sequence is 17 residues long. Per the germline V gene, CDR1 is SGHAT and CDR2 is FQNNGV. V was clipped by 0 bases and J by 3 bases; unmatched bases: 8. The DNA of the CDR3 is TGTGCCAGCAGCTTAGATCTGCAGGGGGTATTTGGAAACACCATATATTTT. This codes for CASSLDLQGVFGNTIYF.

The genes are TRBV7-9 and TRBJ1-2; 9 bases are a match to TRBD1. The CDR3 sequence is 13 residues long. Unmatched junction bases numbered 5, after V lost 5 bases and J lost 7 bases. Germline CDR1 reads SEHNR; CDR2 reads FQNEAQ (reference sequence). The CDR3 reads CASSPGTGSGYTF. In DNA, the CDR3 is TGTGCCAGCAGCCCCGGGACAGGGAGTGGCTACACCTTC.

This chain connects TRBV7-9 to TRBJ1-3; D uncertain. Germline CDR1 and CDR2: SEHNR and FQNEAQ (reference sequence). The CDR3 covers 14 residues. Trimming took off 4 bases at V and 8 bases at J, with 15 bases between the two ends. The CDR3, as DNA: TGTGCCAGCAGCTCGATGGCGGCGAGCGACACCATATATTTT. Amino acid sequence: CASSSMAASDTIYF.